This T cell receptor beta chain stems from a study of blood T cell repertoires in COVID-19. Germline CDR1 is MNHEY and CDR2 is SMNVEV (reference sequence). The CDR3 is 16 residues long. Deletions cut 0 bases from V and 3 bases from J, with 15 bases between. Data came from immunoSEQ multiplex PCR; TCRdb stores just in-frame clones and leaves some out. The sample has some 94,000 clones, around nine tenths seen once. The receptor's source is a human donor in a cohort sampled during active COVID-19. This chain connects TRBV27 to TRBJ2-7; D might be TRBD2 (5 bases). Sequencing input: peripheral blood. The CDR3 DNA sequence: TGTGCCAGCAGTTTATCCCATCAAGCTAGCATCTACGAGCAGTACTTC. Translated: CASSLSHQASIYEQYF.